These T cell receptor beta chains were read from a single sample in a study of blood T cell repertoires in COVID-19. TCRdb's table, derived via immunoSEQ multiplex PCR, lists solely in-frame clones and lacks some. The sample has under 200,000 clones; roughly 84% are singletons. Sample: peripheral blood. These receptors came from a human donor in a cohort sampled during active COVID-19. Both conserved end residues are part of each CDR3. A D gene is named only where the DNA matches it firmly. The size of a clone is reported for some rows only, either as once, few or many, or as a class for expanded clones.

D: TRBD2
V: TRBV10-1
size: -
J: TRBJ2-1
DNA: TGCGCCAGCAGTGGGACTAGCGGTTCTCCAGGGTTCTCAAAGGACGAGCAGTTCTTC
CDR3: CASSGTSGSPGFSKDEQFF

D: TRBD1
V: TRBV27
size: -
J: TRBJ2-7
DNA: TGTGCCAGCAGTTACAGGGGGTCCTACGAGCAGTACTTC
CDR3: CASSYRGSYEQYF

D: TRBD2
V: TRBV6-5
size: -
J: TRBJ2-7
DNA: TGTGCCAGCAGTCTAGCGGGAGTCGTAAACGAGCAGTACTTC
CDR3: CASSLAGVVNEQYF

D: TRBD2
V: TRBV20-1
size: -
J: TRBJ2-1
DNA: TGCAGTGCTAGTTATCTAGCGGGAGGGAGGTCGCAGTTCTTC
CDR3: CSASYLAGGRSQFF

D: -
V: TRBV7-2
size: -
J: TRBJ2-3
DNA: TGTGCCAGCAGCTTACCTATCGGGTCATCCCCGTTGTATTTT
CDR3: CASSLPIGSSPLYF

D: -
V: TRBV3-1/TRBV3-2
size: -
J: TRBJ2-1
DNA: TGTGCCAGCAGCCTTGAGGGAGGGGGGGAGTTCTTC
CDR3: CASSLEGGGEFF

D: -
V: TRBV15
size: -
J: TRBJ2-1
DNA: TGTGCCACCGGCTTGGTGAGGTCCAACAATGAGCAGTTCTTC
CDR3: CATGLVRSNNEQFF

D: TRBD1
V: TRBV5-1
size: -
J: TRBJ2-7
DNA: TGCGCCAGCAACTTCCAACCACCGGGACAGGGGGCACAGCAGTACTTC
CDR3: CASNFQPPGQGAQQYF

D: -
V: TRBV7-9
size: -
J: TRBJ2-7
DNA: TGTGCCAGCAGCTTAGAGACAGGTTTTCACTACGAGCAGTACTTC
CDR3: CASSLETGFHYEQYF

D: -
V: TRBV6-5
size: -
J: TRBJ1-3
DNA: TGTGCCAGCAGATTCGGACAGGGAAACACCATATATTTT
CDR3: CASRFGQGNTIYF

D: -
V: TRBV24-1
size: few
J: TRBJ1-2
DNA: TGTGCCACCAGTGATTTCACGGAGTCCGCTGGCTACACCTTC
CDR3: CATSDFTESAGYTF

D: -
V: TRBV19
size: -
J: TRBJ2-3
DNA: TGTGCCAGTAGTATAGGGCCAGGGTCCGCCGGCACAGATACGCAGTATTTT
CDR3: CASSIGPGSAGTDTQYF

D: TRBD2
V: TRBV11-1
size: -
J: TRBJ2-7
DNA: TGTGCCAGCAGCCTAGCGGGAGCCTACGAGCAGTACTTC
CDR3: CASSLAGAYEQYF

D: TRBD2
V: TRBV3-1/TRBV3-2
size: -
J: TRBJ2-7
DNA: TGTGCCAGCAGCCAAGAAGCGGGAGGGCCCTACGAGCAGTACTTC
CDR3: CASSQEAGGPYEQYF

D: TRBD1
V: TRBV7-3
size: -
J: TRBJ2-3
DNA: TGTGCCAGCAGCCCGACCCCGGACAGGGCAGATACGCAGTATTTT
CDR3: CASSPTPDRADTQYF

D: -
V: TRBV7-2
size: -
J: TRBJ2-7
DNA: TGTGCCAGCGCCATTGCAGGGTCCTACGAGCAGTACTTC
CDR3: CASAIAGSYEQYF

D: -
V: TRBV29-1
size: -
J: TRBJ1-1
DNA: TGCAGCGTCGAAGACTCGAACACTGAAGCTTTCTTT
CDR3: CSVEDSNTEAFF

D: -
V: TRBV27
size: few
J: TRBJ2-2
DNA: TGTGCCAGCAGTTTACTGCCTCCTAGCGTTGTTTCCGGGGAGCTGTTTTTT
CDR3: CASSLLPPSVVSGELFF

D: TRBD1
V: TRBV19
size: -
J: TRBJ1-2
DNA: TGTGCCAGTAGTCCGAACCCGGACAGGGAGGGCGGCTACACCTTC
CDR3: CASSPNPDREGGYTF

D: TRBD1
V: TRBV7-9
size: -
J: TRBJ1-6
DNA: TGTGCCTCCAAGGGACAGGCCGGATATAATTCACCCCTCCACTTT
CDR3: CASKGQAGYNSPLHF

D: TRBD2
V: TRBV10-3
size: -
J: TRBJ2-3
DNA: TGTGCCATCAGTGAGAAAGCGAGCGGGGGGTACACAGATACGCAGTATTTT
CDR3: CAISEKASGGYTDTQYF

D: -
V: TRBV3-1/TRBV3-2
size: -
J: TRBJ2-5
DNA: TGTGCCAGCAGCAATACCGCGCCAGAGACCCAGTACTTC
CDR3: CASSNTAPETQYF

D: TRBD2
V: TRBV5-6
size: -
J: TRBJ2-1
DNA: TGTGCCAGCAGCTTGGGACTAGCGGGGGGGCGCTACAATGAGCAGTTCTTC
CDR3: CASSLGLAGGRYNEQFF

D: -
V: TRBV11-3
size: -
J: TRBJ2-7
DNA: TGTGCCAGCAGCTCCTCGGGAGAAAGCGAGCAGTACTTC
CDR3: CASSSSGESEQYF

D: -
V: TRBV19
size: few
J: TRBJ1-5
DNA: TGTGCCAGTAGTATTCTTCGTCAGCCCCAGCATTTT
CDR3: CASSILRQPQHF

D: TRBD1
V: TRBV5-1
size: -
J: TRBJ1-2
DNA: TGCGCCAGCAGCTTGAATTCTGGGACAGGCTACCATGGCTACACCTTC
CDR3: CASSLNSGTGYHGYTF

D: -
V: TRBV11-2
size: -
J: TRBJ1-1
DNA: TGTGCCAGCAGCTTAGAGGGGAGGAATGAAGCTTTCTTT
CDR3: CASSLEGRNEAFF

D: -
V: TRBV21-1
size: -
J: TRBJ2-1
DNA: TGTGCCAGCTCCTACCCACGGAGCTCCTACAATGAGCAGTTCTTC
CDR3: CASSYPRSSYNEQFF

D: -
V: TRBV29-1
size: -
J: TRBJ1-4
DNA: TGCAGCGTTGAAGGCAGGGCAACTAATGAAAAACTGTTTTTT
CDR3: CSVEGRATNEKLFF

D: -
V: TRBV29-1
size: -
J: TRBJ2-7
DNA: TGCAGCGTCCGGGAACGGTACGAGCAGTACTTC
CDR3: CSVRERYEQYF

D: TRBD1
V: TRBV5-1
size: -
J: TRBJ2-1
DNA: TGCGCCAGCAGCAATGGACAGGGGGCTAATAATGAGCAGTTCTTC
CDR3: CASSNGQGANNEQFF

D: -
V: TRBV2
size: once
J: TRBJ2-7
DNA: TGTGCCAGCAGGGCCGACAGGTCCTCCTACGAGCAGTACTTC
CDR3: CASRADRSSYEQYF

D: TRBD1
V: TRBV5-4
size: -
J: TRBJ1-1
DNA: TGTGCCAGCAGCTTAGAGGGGGCGCGTGAAGCTTTCTTT
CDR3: CASSLEGAREAFF

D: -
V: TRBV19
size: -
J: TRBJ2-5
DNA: TGTGCCAGTAGTATAGGGCGGGGAGTAGAGACCCAGTACTTC
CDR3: CASSIGRGVETQYF

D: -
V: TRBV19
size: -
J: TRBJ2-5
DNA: TGTGCCAGTAGGGCCAAGGGGCCTCAAGAGACCCAGTACTTC
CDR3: CASRAKGPQETQYF

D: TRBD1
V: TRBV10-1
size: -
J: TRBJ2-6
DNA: TGCGCCAGCCCCGGGGACAGACCAAGCTCTGGGGCCAACGTCCTGACTTTC
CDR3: CASPGDRPSSGANVLTF

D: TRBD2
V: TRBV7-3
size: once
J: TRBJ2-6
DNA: TGTGCCAGCAGCCTGGGACTAAGCTCTGGGGCCAACGTCCTGACTTTC
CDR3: CASSLGLSSGANVLTF

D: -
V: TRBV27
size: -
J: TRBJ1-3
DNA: TGTGCCAGCAGTTTAAATGGGGGGTCCTCTGGAAACACCATATATTTT
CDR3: CASSLNGGSSGNTIYF

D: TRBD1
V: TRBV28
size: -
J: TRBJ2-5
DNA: TGTGCCAGCAGAGGGGGGACAGGGTTCCTGACCCAAGAGACCCAGTACTTC
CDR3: CASRGGTGFLTQETQYF

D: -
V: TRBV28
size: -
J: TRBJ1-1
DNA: TGTGCCAGCAGCGACACTGAAGCTTTCTTT
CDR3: CASSDTEAFF